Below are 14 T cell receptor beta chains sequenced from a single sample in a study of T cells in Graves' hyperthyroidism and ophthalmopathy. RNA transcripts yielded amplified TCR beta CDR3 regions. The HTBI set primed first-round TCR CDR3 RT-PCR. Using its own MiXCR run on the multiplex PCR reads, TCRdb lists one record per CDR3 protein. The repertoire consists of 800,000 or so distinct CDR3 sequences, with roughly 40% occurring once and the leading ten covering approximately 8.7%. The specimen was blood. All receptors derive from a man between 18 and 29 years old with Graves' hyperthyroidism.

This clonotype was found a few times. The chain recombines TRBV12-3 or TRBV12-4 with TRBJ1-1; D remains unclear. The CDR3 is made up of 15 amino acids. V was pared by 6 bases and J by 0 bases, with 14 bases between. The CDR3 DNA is TGTGCCAGCAGGCCCCAGACCGTCATGAACACTGAAGCTTTCTTT. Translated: CASRPQTVMNTEAFF.

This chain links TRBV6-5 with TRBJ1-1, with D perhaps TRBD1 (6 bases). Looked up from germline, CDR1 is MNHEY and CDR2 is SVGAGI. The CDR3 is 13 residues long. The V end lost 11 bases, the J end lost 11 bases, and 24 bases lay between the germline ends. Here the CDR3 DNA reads TGTGCCTGCACCCAACCCGACAGGCGGCGGGCTTTCTTT. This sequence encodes CACTQPDRRRAFF.

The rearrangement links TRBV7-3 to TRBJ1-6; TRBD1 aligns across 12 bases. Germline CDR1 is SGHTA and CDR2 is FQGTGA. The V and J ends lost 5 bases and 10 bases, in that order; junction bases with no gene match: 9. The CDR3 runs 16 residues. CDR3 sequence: CASSQDGTGGRSPLHF. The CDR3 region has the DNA TGTGCCAGCAGCCAAGATGGGACAGGGGGCAGGTCACCCCTCCACTTT.

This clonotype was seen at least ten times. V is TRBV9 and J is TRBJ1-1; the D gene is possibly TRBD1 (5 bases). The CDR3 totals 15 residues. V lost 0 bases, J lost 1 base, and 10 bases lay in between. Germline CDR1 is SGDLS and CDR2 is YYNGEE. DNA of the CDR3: TGTGCCAGCAGCGTAGGAGGGACTGGGAACACTGAAGCTTTCTTT. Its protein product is CASSVGGTGNTEAFF. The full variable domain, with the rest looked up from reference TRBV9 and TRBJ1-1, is DSGVTQTPKHLITATGQRVTLRCSPRSGDLSVYWYQQSLDQGLQFLIQYYNGEERAKGNILERFSAQQFPDLHSELNLSSLELGDSALYFCASSVGGTGNTEAFFGQGTRLTVV.

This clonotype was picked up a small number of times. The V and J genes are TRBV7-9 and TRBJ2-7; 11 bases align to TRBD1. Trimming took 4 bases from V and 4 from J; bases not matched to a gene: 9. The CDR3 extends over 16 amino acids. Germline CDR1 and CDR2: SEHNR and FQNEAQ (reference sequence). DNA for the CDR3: TGTGCCAGCAGCTCCTTCCCGGGACAGGGGGTATACGAGCAGTACTTC. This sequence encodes CASSSFPGQGVYEQYF.

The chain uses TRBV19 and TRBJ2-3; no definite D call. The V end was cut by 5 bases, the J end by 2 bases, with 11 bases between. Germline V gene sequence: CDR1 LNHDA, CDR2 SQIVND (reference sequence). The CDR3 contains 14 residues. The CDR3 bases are TGTGCCAGTAGTCAGGCTGGCGTCACAGATACGCAGTATTTT. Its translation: CASSQAGVTDTQYF.

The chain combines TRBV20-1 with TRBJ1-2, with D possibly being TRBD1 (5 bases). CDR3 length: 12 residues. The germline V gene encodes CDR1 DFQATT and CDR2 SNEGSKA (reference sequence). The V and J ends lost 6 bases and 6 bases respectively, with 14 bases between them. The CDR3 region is CSAGGRGDGYTF. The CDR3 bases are TGCAGTGCGGGCGGGAGGGGAGATGGCTACACCTTC.

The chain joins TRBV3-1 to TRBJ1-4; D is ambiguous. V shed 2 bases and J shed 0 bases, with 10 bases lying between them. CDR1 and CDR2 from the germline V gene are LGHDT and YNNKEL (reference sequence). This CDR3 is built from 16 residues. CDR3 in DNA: TGTGCCAGCAGCCAATACGGACTTGCAACTAATGAAAAACTGTTTTTT. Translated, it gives CASSQYGLATNEKLFF.

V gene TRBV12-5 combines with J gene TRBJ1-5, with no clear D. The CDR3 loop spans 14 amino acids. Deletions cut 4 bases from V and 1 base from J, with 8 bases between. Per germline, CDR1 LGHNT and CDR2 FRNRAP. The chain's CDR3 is CASGSGASNQPQHF. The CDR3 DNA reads TGTGCTAGTGGTTCCGGAGCGAGCAATCAGCCCCAGCATTTT.

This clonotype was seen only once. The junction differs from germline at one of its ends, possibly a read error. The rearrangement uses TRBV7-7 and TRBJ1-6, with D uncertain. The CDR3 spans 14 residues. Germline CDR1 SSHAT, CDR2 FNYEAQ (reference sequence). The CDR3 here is CASSPRWESSPLRF. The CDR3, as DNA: TGTGCCAGCAGCCCGCGCTGGGAAAGCTCACCCCTCCGCTTT.

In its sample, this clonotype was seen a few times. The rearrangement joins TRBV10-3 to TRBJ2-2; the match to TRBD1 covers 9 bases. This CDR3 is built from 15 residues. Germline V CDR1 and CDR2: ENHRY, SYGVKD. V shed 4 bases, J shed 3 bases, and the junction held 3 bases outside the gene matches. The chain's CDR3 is CAISARTGDTGELFF. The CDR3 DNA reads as TGTGCCATCAGTGCCCGGACAGGGGACACCGGGGAGCTGTTTTTT.

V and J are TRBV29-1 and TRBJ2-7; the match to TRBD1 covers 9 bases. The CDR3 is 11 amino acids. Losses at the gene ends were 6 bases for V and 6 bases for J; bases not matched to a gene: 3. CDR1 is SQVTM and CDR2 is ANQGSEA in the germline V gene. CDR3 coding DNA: TGCAGCGTCGGGACAGGGAGCGAGCAGTACTTC. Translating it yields CSVGTGSEQYF.

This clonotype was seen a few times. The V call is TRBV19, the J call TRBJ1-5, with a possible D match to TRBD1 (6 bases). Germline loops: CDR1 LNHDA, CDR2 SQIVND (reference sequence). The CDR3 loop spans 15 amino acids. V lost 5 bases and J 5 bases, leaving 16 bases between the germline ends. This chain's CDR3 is CASSPSPGVHQPQHF. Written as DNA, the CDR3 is TGTGCCAGTAGTCCTTCCCCAGGGGTTCATCAGCCCCAGCATTTT.

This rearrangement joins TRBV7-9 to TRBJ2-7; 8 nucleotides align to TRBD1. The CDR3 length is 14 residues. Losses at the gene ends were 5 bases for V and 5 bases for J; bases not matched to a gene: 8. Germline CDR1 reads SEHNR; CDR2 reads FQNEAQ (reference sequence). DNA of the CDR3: TGTGCCAGCAGCGCGGGACAGGAGAATCACGAGCAGTACTTC. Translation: CASSAGQENHEQYF. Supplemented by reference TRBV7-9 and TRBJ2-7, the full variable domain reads DTGVSQNPRHKITKRGQNVTFRCDPISEHNRLYWYRQTLGQGPEFLTYFQNEAQLEKSRLLSDRFSAERPKGSFSTLEIQRTEQGDSAMYLCASSAGQENHEQYFGPGTRLTVT.